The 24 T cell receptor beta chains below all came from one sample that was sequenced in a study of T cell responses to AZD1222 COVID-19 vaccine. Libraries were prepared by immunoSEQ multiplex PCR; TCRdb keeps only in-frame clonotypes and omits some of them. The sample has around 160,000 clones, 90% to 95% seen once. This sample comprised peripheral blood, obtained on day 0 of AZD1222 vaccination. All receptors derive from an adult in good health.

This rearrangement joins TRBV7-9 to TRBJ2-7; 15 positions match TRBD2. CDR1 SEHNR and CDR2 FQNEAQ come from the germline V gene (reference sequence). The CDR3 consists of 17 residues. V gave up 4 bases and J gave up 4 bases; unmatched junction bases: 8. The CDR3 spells CASSSPGLAGGNYEQYF. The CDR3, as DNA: TGTGCCAGCAGCTCCCCGGGACTAGCGGGAGGTAATTACGAGCAGTACTTC.

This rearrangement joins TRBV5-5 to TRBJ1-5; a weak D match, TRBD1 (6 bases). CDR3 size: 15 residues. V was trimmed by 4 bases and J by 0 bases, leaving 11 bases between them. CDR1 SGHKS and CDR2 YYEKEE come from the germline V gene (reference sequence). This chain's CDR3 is CASSPRDNSNQPQHF. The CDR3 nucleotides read TGTGCCAGCAGCCCCCGGGACAATAGCAATCAGCCCCAGCATTTT.

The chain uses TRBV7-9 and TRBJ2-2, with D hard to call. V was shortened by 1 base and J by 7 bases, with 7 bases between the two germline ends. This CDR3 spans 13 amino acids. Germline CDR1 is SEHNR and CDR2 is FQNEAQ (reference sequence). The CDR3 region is CASSLVDGGELFF. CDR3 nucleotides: TGTGCCAGCAGCTTAGTGGACGGCGGGGAGCTGTTTTTT.

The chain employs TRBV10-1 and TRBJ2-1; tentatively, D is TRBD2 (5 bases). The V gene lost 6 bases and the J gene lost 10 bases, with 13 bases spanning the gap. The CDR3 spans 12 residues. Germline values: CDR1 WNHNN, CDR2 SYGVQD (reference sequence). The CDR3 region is CASSARTGEQFF. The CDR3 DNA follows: TGCGCCAGCAGCGCCAGGACTGGCGAGCAGTTCTTC.

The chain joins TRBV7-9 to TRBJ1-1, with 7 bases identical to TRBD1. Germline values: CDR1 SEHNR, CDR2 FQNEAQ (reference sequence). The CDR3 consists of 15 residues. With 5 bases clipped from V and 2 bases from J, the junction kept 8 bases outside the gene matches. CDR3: CASSRRDRRNTEAFF. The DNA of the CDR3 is TGTGCCAGCAGCCGTCGGGACAGAAGAAACACTGAAGCTTTCTTT. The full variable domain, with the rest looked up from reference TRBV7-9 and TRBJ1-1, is DTGVSQNPRHKITKRGQNVTFRCDPISEHNRLYWYRQTLGQGPEFLTYFQNEAQLEKSRLLSDRFSAERPKGSFSTLEIQRTEQGDSAMYLCASSRRDRRNTEAFFGQGTRLTVV.

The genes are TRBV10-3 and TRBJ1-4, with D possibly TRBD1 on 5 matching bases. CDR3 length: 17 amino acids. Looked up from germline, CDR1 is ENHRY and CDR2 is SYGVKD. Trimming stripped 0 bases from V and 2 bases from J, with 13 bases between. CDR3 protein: CAISESGRRTTNEKLFF. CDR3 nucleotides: TGTGCCATCAGTGAGTCGGGACGGAGGACGACTAATGAAAAACTGTTTTTT.

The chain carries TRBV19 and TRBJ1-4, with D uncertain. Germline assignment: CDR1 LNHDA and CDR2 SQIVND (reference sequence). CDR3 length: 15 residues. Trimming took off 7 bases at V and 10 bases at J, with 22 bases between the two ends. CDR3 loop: CASNPPGPLSLKLFF. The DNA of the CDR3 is TGTGCCAGTAACCCTCCGGGCCCCCTGAGCCTAAAACTGTTTTTT.

The CDR3 sequence: CASSLEAGADTQYF. CDR3 DNA: TGTGCCAGCAGCTTAGAGGCAGGTGCAGATACGCAGTATTTT. This chain links TRBV7-3 with TRBJ2-3; D call uncertain. The CDR3 length is 14 residues. Germline V gene sequence: CDR1 SGHTA, CDR2 FQGTGA. Trimming removed 2 bases at V and 4 bases at J, with 10 bases between.

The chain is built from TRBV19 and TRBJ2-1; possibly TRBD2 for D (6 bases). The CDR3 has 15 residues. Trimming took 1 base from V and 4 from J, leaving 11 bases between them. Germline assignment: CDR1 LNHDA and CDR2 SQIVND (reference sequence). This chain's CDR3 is CASSIGWRGYNEQFF. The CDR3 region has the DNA TGTGCCAGTAGTATAGGCTGGCGGGGTTACAATGAGCAGTTCTTC.

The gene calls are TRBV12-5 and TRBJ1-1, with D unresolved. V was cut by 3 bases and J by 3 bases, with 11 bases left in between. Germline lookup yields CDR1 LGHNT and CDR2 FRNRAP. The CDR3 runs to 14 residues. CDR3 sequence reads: CASGFSGTYTEAFF. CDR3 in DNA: TGTGCTAGTGGTTTCTCCGGCACATACACTGAAGCTTTCTTT. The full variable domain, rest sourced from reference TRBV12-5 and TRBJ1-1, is DARVTQTPRHKVTEMGQEVTMRCQPILGHNTVFWYRQTMMQGLELLAYFRNRAPLDDSGMPKDRFSAEMPDATLATLKIQPSEPRDSAVYFCASGFSGTYTEAFFGQGTRLTVV.

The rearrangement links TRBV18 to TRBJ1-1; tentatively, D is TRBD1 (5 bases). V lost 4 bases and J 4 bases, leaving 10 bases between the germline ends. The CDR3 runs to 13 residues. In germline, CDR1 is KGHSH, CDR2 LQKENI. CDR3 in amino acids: CASSLDSGTEAFF. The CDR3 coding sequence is TGTGCCAGCTCACTTGACAGTGGCACTGAAGCTTTCTTT.

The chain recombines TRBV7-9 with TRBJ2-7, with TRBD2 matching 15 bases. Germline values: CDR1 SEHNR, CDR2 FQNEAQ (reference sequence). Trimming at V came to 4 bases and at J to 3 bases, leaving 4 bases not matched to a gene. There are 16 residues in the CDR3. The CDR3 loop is CASSWGLAGGGYEQYF. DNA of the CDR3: TGTGCCAGCAGCTGGGGACTAGCGGGGGGAGGCTACGAGCAGTACTTC.

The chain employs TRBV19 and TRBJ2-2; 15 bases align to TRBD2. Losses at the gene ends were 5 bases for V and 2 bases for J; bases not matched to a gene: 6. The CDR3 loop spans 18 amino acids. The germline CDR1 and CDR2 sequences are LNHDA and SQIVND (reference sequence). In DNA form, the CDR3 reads TGTGCCAGTAGTTCCTGGACTAGCGGGAGGGCTAACACCGGGGAGCTGTTTTTT. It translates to CASSSWTSGRANTGELFF.

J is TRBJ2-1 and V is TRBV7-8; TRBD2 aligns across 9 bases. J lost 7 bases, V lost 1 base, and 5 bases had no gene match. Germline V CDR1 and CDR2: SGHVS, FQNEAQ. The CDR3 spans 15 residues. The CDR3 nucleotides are TGTGCCAGCAGCTTAGAGGGACTAGCTAGGAATGAGCAGTTCTTC. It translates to CASSLEGLARNEQFF.

DNA for the CDR3: TGTGCCACCAGTGGCGGGGACAGCCCATATACCTCTGGAAACACCATATATTTT. Its protein product is CATSGGDSPYTSGNTIYF. This chain uses TRBV24-1 with TRBJ1-3, with TRBD1 identical over 7 bases. V lost 5 bases to trimming and J lost 0 bases; unmatched junction nucleotides: 12. Germline V gives CDR1 KGHDR, CDR2 SFDVKD. This CDR3 region has 18 residues.

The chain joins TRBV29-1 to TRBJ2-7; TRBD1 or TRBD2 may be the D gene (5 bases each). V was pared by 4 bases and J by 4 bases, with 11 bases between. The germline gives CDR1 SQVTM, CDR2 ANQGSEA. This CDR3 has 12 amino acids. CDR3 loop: CSVASRGYEQYF. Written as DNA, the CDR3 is TGCAGCGTTGCCTCGAGGGGTTACGAGCAGTACTTC.

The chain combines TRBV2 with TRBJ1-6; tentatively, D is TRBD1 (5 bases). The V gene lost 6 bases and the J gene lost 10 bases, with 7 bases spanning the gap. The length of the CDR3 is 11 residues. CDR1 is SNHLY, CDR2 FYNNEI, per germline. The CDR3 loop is CASREGSPLHF. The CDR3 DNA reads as TGTGCCAGCAGAGAGGGGTCACCCCTCCACTTT.

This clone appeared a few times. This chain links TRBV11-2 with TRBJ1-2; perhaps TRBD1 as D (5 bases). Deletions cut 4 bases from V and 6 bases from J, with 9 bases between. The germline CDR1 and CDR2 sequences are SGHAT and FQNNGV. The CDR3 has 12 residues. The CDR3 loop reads CASSWGGDGYTF. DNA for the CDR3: TGTGCCAGCAGCTGGGGAGGGGATGGCTACACCTTC.

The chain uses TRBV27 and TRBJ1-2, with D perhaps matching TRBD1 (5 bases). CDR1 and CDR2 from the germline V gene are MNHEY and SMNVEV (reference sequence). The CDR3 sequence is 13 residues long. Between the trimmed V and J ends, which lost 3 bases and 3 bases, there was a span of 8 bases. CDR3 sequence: CASSFLGDYGYTF. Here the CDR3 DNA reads TGTGCCAGCAGTTTTTTAGGGGACTATGGCTACACCTTC.

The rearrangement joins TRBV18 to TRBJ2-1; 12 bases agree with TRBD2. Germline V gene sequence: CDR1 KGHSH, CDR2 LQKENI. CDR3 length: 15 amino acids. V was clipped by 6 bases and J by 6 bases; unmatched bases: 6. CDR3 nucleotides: TGTGCCAGCTCGCTGACTAGCGGGAGCACCAATGAGCAGTTCTTC. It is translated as CASSLTSGSTNEQFF. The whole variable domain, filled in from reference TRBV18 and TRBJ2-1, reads NAGVMQNPRHLVRRRGQEARLRCSPMKGHSHVYWYRQLPEEGLKFMVYLQKENIIDESGMPKERFSAEFPKEGPSILRIQQVVRGDSAAYFCASSLTSGSTNEQFFGPGTRLTVL.

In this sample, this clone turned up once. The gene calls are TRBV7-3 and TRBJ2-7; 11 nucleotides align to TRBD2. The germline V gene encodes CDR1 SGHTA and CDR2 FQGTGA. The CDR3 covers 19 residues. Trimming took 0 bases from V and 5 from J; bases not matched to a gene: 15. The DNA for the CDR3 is TGTGCCAGCAGCTTAACGGGGGCCATGACTAGCGGGGCAGGACACGAGCAGTACTTC. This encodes CASSLTGAMTSGAGHEQYF.

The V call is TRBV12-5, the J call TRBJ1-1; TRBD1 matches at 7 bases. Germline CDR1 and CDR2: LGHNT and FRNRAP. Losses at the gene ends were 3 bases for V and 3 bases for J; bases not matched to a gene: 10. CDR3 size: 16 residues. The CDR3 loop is CASGLANRGGDTEAFF. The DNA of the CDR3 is TGTGCTAGTGGTTTAGCGAACAGGGGAGGGGACACTGAAGCTTTCTTT. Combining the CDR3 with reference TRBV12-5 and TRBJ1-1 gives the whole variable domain DARVTQTPRHKVTEMGQEVTMRCQPILGHNTVFWYRQTMMQGLELLAYFRNRAPLDDSGMPKDRFSAEMPDATLATLKIQPSEPRDSAVYFCASGLANRGGDTEAFFGQGTRLTVV.

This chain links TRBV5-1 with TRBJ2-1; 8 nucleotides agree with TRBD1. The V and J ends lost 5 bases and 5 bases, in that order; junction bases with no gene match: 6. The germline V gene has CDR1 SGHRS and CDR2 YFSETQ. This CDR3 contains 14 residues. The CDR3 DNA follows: TGCGCCAGCAGTCCAGGGGGCAGGGACAATGAGCAGTTCTTC. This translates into CASSPGGRDNEQFF.

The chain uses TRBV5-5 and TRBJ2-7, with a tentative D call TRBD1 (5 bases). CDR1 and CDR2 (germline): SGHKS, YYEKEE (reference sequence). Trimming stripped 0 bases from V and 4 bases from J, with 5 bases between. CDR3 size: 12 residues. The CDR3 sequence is CASSLEGYEQYF. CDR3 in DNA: TGTGCCAGCAGCTTGGAGGGGTACGAGCAGTACTTC.